The 21 T cell receptor beta chains below come from one sample, sequenced in a study of graft-versus-host responses after intestinal transplantation (dated by TCRdb to the early 2020s). The antigens for these receptors are not known. Library preparation employed the immunoSEQ multiplex PCR assay. Sourced from immuneACCESS, this table was stored by TCRdb with only in-frame sequences that have V and J called. A share of the clones is absent; for the studies checked, an unresolved V gene accounts for under half, and the remainder has no known explanation. The table for this sample lists about 99,000 clones; about 90% of them were counted only once. Together, the top ten hold approximately 1% of the sample. The time point label here, explained by the study, means: cells obtained before transplantation from donor or recipient. The sample here was unstimulated CD4+ T cells sorted from spleen or lymph node cells, taken before intestinal transplant. These receptors originate from a human donor who received an intestinal transplant.

The gene calls are TRBV2 and TRBJ1-2; D call uncertain. Deletions cut 4 bases from V and 3 bases from J, with 15 bases between. The CDR3 extends over 15 amino acids. Per germline, CDR1 SNHLY and CDR2 FYNNEI. In DNA, the CDR3 is TGTGCCAGCAGTGGTGAGTGGGCCTCGCACTATGGCTACACCTTC. It specifies CASSGEWASHYGYTF.

The chain combines TRBV6-5 with TRBJ2-5; TRBD2 is a possible D gene (5 bases). CDR1 and CDR2 from the germline V gene are MNHEY and SVGAGI. The CDR3 consists of 13 residues. The V end lost 5 bases, the J end lost 5 bases, and 12 bases lay between the germline ends. The CDR3 loop is CASSPASGETQYF. The CDR3 DNA reads as TGTGCCAGCAGTCCCGCCTCGGGGGAGACCCAGTACTTC.

The chain joins TRBV7-2 to TRBJ2-2; the D is unclear. Germline CDR1 SGHTA, CDR2 FQGNSA. CDR3 size: 14 residues. The V gene lost 3 bases and the J gene lost 1 base, with 6 bases spanning the gap. In DNA form, the CDR3 reads TGTGCCAGCAGCTTGGACGGGAACACCGGGGAGCTGTTTTTT. It is translated as CASSLDGNTGELFF.

To note about this clone: One end of the junction is discordant with germline, which a read error may explain. V is TRBV10-1 and J is TRBJ2-1; D is uncertain. CDR1 WNHNN and CDR2 SYGVQD come from the germline V gene (reference sequence). The CDR3 has 16 amino acids. CDR3 loop: CTSSPGGARENNEQFF. The CDR3 bases are TGCACCAGCAGCCCCGGTGGAGCGAGAGAAAACAATGAGCAGTTCTTC.

This rearrangement joins TRBV6-6 to TRBJ2-7; weak D call: TRBD1 (6 bases). This CDR3 has 13 amino acids. The ends were cut back, 7 bases at V and 1 base at J, with 11 bases in the middle. The germline V gene has CDR1 MNHNY and CDR2 SVGAGI (reference sequence). This CDR3 is CASKKDSSYEQYF. The DNA of the CDR3 is TGTGCCAGCAAAAAGGACAGTTCCTACGAGCAGTACTTC.

The CDR3 DNA follows: TGTGCCAGCAGCTTCCAAGGGGCTAATTCACCCCTCCACTTT. Amino acid sequence: CASSFQGANSPLHF. V gene TRBV11-2 combines with J gene TRBJ1-6, with D perhaps TRBD1 (5 bases). The length of the CDR3 is 14 residues. Germline V gives CDR1 SGHAT, CDR2 FQNNGV. V was pared by 3 bases and J by 6 bases, with 9 bases between.

The V gene is TRBV5-4, the J gene TRBJ2-5; 7 bases map to TRBD2. The CDR3 runs 14 residues. Per germline, CDR1 SGHNT and CDR2 YYREEE (reference sequence). The V segment lost 0 bases and the J segment 7 bases; nucleotides outside the gene matches: 6. CDR3 loop: CASSLGGGDATQYF. CDR3 sequence (DNA): TGTGCCAGCAGCTTGGGGGGGGGTGATGCGACCCAGTACTTC.

J is TRBJ1-2 and V is TRBV6-5; possibly TRBD1 for D (6 bases). The CDR3 loop spans 14 amino acids. Per germline, CDR1 MNHEY and CDR2 SVGAGI. The V gene lost 0 bases and the J gene lost 8 bases, with 13 bases spanning the gap. The CDR3 DNA is TGTGCCAGCAGTTACTCCACCCAGGGGATCGGCTACACCTTC. As protein: CASSYSTQGIGYTF.

The chain carries TRBV11-2 and TRBJ2-3; D is uncertain. The V end lost 2 bases, the J end lost 6 bases, and 12 bases lay between the germline ends. Germline V gives CDR1 SGHAT, CDR2 FQNNGV. The CDR3 consists of 14 residues. CDR3 DNA sequence: TGTGCCAGCAGCTTAAACAGAAGAATCGATACGCAGTATTTT. Protein sequence: CASSLNRRIDTQYF.

The V gene is TRBV10-3, the J gene TRBJ1-6; 7 bases fit TRBD1. CDR1 and CDR2 (germline): ENHRY, SYGVKD. V shed 6 bases and J 7 bases; nucleotides not matched to a gene: 9. This CDR3 is built from 15 residues. DNA for the CDR3: TGTGCCATCAGCCATCTACAGGGGACCAATTCACCCCTCCACTTT. Translating gives CAISHLQGTNSPLHF.

This rearrangement joins TRBV19 to TRBJ2-7; 8 bases agree with TRBD2. J lost 4 bases, V lost 3 bases, and 8 bases had no gene match. Per germline, CDR1 LNHDA and CDR2 SQIVND (reference sequence). The CDR3 extends over 15 amino acids. The CDR3 spells CASSILPSGQYEQYF. The CDR3 coding sequence is TGTGCCAGTAGTATCTTGCCTAGCGGGCAGTACGAGCAGTACTTC.

This clone was seen once. This chain connects TRBV6-5 to TRBJ1-5; D remains ambiguous. Germline V gene lookup returns CDR1 MNHEY and CDR2 SVGAGI. There are 13 residues in the CDR3. Trimming stripped 5 bases from V and 8 bases from J, with 13 bases between. The CDR3 protein is CASSTVTLEPQHF. The CDR3 DNA sequence: TGTGCCAGCAGTACAGTGACCCTTGAGCCCCAGCATTTT.

The chain combines TRBV20-1 with TRBJ1-2; D unresolved. CDR3 length: 11 residues. V lost 4 bases to trimming and J lost 7 bases, with 10 bases between them. CDR1 DFQATT and CDR2 SNEGSKA come from the germline V gene (reference sequence). CDR3: CSATAVSGYTF. CDR3 nucleotide sequence: TGCAGTGCTACAGCAGTTAGTGGCTACACCTTC.

This sequence joins TRBV9 and TRBJ1-3; D remains ambiguous. CDR3 length equals 14 residues. In germline, CDR1 is SGDLS, CDR2 YYNGEE. With 2 bases removed from V and 2 bases from J, the gap between germline ends came to 8 bases. The CDR3 region is CASSVREAGNTIYF. The CDR3 nucleotides are TGTGCCAGCAGCGTGCGGGAGGCTGGAAACACCATATATTTT.

This chain uses TRBV11-2 with TRBJ1-1, with TRBD1 identical over 7 bases. The junction had 8 bases not matched to a gene; V was cut back by 5 bases and J by 5 bases. CDR1 and CDR2 (germline): SGHAT, FQNNGV. The CDR3 length is 14 residues. The CDR3 coding sequence is TGTGCCAGCAGCGTCAGGGGGGAGCCGACTGAAGCTTTCTTT. This encodes CASSVRGEPTEAFF.

This clone was detected only once. The chain couples TRBV11-3 to TRBJ1-2; TRBD1 matches 7 bases. Germline V lookup: CDR1 SGHNT, CDR2 YENEEA. Unmatched junction bases numbered 6, after V lost 1 base and J lost 1 base. The CDR3 totals 16 residues. CDR3 sequence: CASSLGRGQLNYGYTF. The CDR3 region has the DNA TGTGCCAGCAGCTTAGGTAGGGGACAGCTTAACTATGGCTACACCTTC.

CDR3 bases: TGTGCCAGCAGCTCCAGCGGGTACAATGAGCAGTTCTTC. As protein: CASSSSGYNEQFF. V is TRBV7-9 and J is TRBJ2-1; TRBD2 is a possible D gene (6 bases). V was clipped by 4 bases and J by 4 bases, with 8 bases between them. This CDR3 is built from 13 residues. Germline values: CDR1 SEHNR, CDR2 FQNEAQ (reference sequence).

This chain links TRBV4-1 with TRBJ2-6; D may correspond to TRBD1 or TRBD2 (5 bases each). V lost 1 base and J 0 bases, leaving 10 bases between the germline ends. CDR3 length: 17 amino acids. Germline CDR1 MGHRA, CDR2 YSYEKL. Written as DNA, the CDR3 is TGCGCCAGCAGCCAAGGGGACGGGTTCTCTGGGGCCAACGTCCTGACTTTC. It encodes CASSQGDGFSGANVLTF.

The chain carries TRBV6-5 and TRBJ1-5; no firm D call. This CDR3 region has 14 residues. Germline-derived CDR1 and CDR2 are MNHEY and SVGAGI. V lost 4 bases, J lost 1 base, and 8 bases lay in between. The CDR3 region is CASSSKQSNQPQHF. The CDR3 nucleotides are TGTGCCAGCAGTTCAAAACAGAGCAATCAGCCCCAGCATTTT.

The chain links TRBV6-5 to TRBJ1-2; D is ambiguous. The CDR3 has 13 residues. V was pared by 6 bases and J by 3 bases, with 11 bases between. The V gene's germline CDR1 is MNHEY and CDR2 SVGAGI. CDR3 nucleotide sequence: TGTGCCAGCAGGGACCTGGTGGACTATGGCTACACCTTC. It yields the protein CASRDLVDYGYTF.

The V and J genes are TRBV6-1 and TRBJ2-1; TRBD2 aligns across 10 bases. CDR1 is MNHNS and CDR2 is SASEGT in the germline V gene. The CDR3 extends over 17 amino acids. J gave up 0 bases and V 2 bases, and 4 bases lay outside the gene matches. The CDR3 spells CASSELAGVTSYNEQFF. The DNA of the CDR3 is TGTGCCAGCAGTGAACTAGCGGGGGTCACCTCCTACAATGAGCAGTTCTTC.